This passage covers 9 T cell receptor beta chains from one sample sequenced in a study of control samples from healthy donors and cancer patients (dated by TCRdb to about 2020). The library was produced with the immunoSEQ multiplex PCR assay. Here the immuneACCESS table is served through TCRdb, limited to in-frame sequences with V and J called. Missing clones are a known gap in these copies; in checked studies unresolved V genes cover under half, and the rest lacks a known reason. Present in this sample are around 120,000 clones, approximately 88% of which were seen just once. The top ten constitute less than 4% of the sample. Sequencing was performed on blood. These receptor sequences come from a man in his forties or fifties in good health.

The gene calls are TRBV18 and TRBJ2-7; 8 bases are a match to TRBD1. The ends lost 3 bases at V and 5 bases at J; junction bases unmatched: 3. The CDR3 runs 13 residues. Germline values: CDR1 KGHSH, CDR2 LQKENI. In nucleotides, the CDR3 is TGTGCCAGCTCACCTGGACAGGGCGACGAGCAGTACTTC. Its translation: CASSPGQGDEQYF.

This clone has a single count. The genes are TRBV4-1 and TRBJ2-7, with no clear D. CDR1 and CDR2 from the germline V gene are MGHRA and YSYEKL. Between the trimmed V and J ends, which lost 5 bases and 4 bases, there was a span of 12 bases. The CDR3 extends over 13 amino acids. The CDR3 nucleotides are TGCGCCAGCAGCAGAGACTCAGGATACGAGCAGTACTTC. This translates into CASSRDSGYEQYF.

The chain carries TRBV7-9 and TRBJ2-7; 9 bases agree with TRBD1. V lost 5 bases and J lost 4; bases outside the gene matches: 6. Per germline, CDR1 SEHNR and CDR2 FQNEAQ (reference sequence). The CDR3 has 14 amino acids. The CDR3 region is CASSLQGAGYEQYF. CDR3 bases: TGTGCCAGCAGCCTACAGGGGGCTGGATACGAGCAGTACTTC.

The chain recombines TRBV4-1 with TRBJ1-2, with 10 bases that match TRBD1. Germline V gene lookup returns CDR1 MGHRA and CDR2 YSYEKL. With 7 bases clipped from V and 7 bases from J, the junction kept 9 bases outside the gene matches. This CDR3 is 14 amino acids long. CDR3 amino acids: CASTSDRGGGGYTF. CDR3 DNA sequence: TGCGCCAGCACCTCGGACAGGGGGGGAGGTGGCTACACCTTC.

The chain recombines TRBV24-1 with TRBJ2-3; 12 nucleotides agree with TRBD2. This CDR3 comprises 16 residues. Per the germline V gene, CDR1 is KGHDR and CDR2 is SFDVKD. V shed 2 bases, J shed 7 bases, and the junction held 6 bases outside the gene matches. The CDR3 region is CATSDYLAGGQNTQYF. In DNA form, the CDR3 reads TGTGCCACCAGTGATTATCTAGCGGGGGGGCAAAATACGCAGTATTTT.

The genes are TRBV11-2 and TRBJ1-1; D gene ambiguous. The germline gives CDR1 SGHAT, CDR2 FQNNGV. The CDR3 covers 14 residues. V dropped 0 bases and J dropped 8 bases, with 13 bases sitting between them. This CDR3 reads CASSLETTSAEAFF. The CDR3 DNA reads as TGTGCCAGCAGCTTAGAGACAACCAGTGCCGAAGCTTTCTTT.

With regard to this clone: The same CDR3 is also encoded by other DNA sequences in this sample. The chain uses TRBV6-2 or TRBV6-3 and TRBJ1-4, with no clear D. Germline CDR1 reads MNHEY; CDR2 reads SVGEGT. The CDR3 spans 12 residues. The V gene lost 0 bases and the J gene lost 8 bases, with 4 bases spanning the gap. The CDR3, as DNA: TGTGCCAGCAGTTACTCGAGCGAAAAACTGTTTTTT. Translated: CASSYSSEKLFF.

This sequence joins TRBV18 and TRBJ1-5; D is uncertain. The CDR3 has 15 amino acids. The V end was cut by 1 base, the J end by 1 base, with 8 bases between. The germline gives CDR1 KGHSH, CDR2 LQKENI. The CDR3 loop is CASSPQGRSNQPQHF. The DNA for the CDR3 is TGTGCCAGCTCACCACAGGGTAGGAGCAATCAGCCCCAGCATTTT.

V usage is TRBV5-6 and J usage is TRBJ1-5, with a possible D match to TRBD1 (6 bases). Germline V gene sequence: CDR1 SGHDT, CDR2 YYEEEE. V lost 4 bases and J lost 2, with 10 bases in between. The CDR3 has 14 residues. CDR3 protein: CASSHREGNQPQHF. The CDR3 region has the DNA TGTGCCAGCAGCCACAGGGAGGGCAATCAGCCCCAGCATTTT.